These T cell receptor beta chains were read from a single sample in a study of early T cells in non-severe SARS-CoV-2 infection. A single record per CDR3 protein comes from TCRdb applying MiXCR to the 5' RACE reads. This sample yields more than 75,000 distinct CDR3 sequences, of which roughly 13% are seen a single time; approximately 6.5% belongs to the top ten. The sequencing sample was made of whole blood. These receptors all stem from an adult who was a healthcare worker with PCR-confirmed SARS-CoV-2 infection or an uninfected control (not recorded which). The CDR3 runs from the conserved cysteine through the conserved F or W. The D gene is left open where the match is weak. A row's size may be missing; if present it is once, few, many or a size class.

v_call,clone_size,d_call,j_call,cdr3_aa,cdr3_nt
TRBV5-1,NA,NA,TRBJ2-3,CASSLDPPDTQYF,TGCGCCAGCAGCTTGGACCCGCCGGATACGCAGTATTTT
TRBV18,NA,NA,TRBJ2-2,CASSPDSYHTGELFF,TGTGCCAGCTCACCCGACAGCTACCACACCGGGGAGCTGTTTTTT
TRBV20-1,NA,NA,TRBJ2-7,CSARDGQTVSYEQYF,TGCAGTGCTAGAGACGGACAGACCGTCTCCTACGAGCAGTACTTC
TRBV6-2/TRBV6-3,NA,NA,TRBJ1-1,CASTPGGTEAFF,TGTGCCAGCACTCCGGGAGGCACTGAAGCTTTCTTT
TRBV5-5,many,NA,TRBJ2-7,CASSLGVYEQYF,TGTGCCAGCAGCTTGGGGGTGTACGAGCAGTACTTC
TRBV2,many,NA,TRBJ2-7,CASSELSYEQYF,TGTGCCAGCAGTGAACTAAGCTACGAGCAGTACTTC
TRBV24-1,few,TRBD1,TRBJ2-3,CATSDFPGQRTDTQYF,TGTGCCACCAGTGATTTCCCGGGACAGCGCACAGATACGCAGTATTTT
TRBV7-2,few,NA,TRBJ2-7,CASSTMSYEQYF,TGTGCCAGCAGCACGATGTCCTACGAGCAGTACTTC
TRBV27,NA,NA,TRBJ1-1,CASSPSGWSEAFF,TGTGCCAGCAGTCCGTCCGGCTGGTCTGAAGCTTTCTTT
TRBV24-1,many,NA,TRBJ1-1,CATSDDGSEAFF,TGTGCCACCAGTGATGACGGGTCTGAAGCTTTCTTT
TRBV11-2,many,NA,TRBJ1-5,CASSLEARLAQHF,TGTGCCAGCAGCTTAGAGGCCAGGCTGGCCCAGCATTTT
TRBV28,NA,NA,TRBJ1-1,CVSREWGTEAFF,TGTGTCAGCAGAGAATGGGGCACTGAAGCTTTCTTT
TRBV7-2,many,NA,TRBJ1-4,CASSPPGTTLQRKLFF,TGTGCCAGCAGCCCACCGGGCACGACCTTGCAGCGAAAACTGTTTTTT
TRBV20-1,NA,NA,TRBJ2-7,CSASQLRSASYEQYF,TGCAGTGCTAGCCAACTTCGAAGCGCCTCCTACGAGCAGTACTTC
TRBV13,NA,NA,TRBJ2-1,CASSRLGGLFYNEQFF,TGTGCCAGCAGTCGGCTAGGGGGTCTTTTCTACAATGAGCAGTTCTTC
TRBV7-8,NA,TRBD2,TRBJ2-1,CASQRYTGGPGNNEQFF,TGTGCCAGCCAACGGTATACGGGAGGGCCGGGAAACAATGAGCAGTTCTTC
TRBV6-6,few,NA,TRBJ2-7,CASSPRAYEQYF,TGTGCCAGCAGCCCCAGGGCCTACGAGCAGTACTTC
TRBV20-1,NA,TRBD2,TRBJ2-7,CSAQTGGYEQYF,TGCAGTGCGCAGACGGGGGGCTACGAGCAGTACTTC
TRBV2,many,NA,TRBJ1-5,CASSDVGTNQPQHF,TGTGCCAGCAGTGATGTAGGGACCAATCAGCCCCAGCATTTT
TRBV15,few,NA,TRBJ2-2,CATNPTVGWTGELFF,TGTGCCACCAACCCAACGGTGGGGTGGACCGGGGAGCTGTTTTTT
TRBV24-1,few,NA,TRBJ2-1,CATSDSLRKDEQFF,TGTGCCACCAGTGATTCTCTCCGGAAGGATGAGCAGTTCTTC